This T cell receptor beta chain was observed in a study of cytomegalovirus exposure and HLA in healthy donors. Whole-study context: An analysis done earlier identified about 120 million unique TCR beta sequences from about 179 million T cells. Study-level findings and limits: Previously analyzed data showed that most TCR beta V segments were productive at a frequency of about 90% or about 30%. The dataset shows that most TCR sequences were rare, while some public TCRs occurred in many donors.

This clone occurred a few times. Its antigen is still unknown. The PCR had 60 Vbeta and 13 Jbeta primers. Profiled with immunoSEQ multiplex PCR; TCRdb holds only in-frame clones, not every one. Counted here are more than 110,000 clones, 75% occurring once; the ten biggest clones make up 7%. The germline V gene encodes CDR1 MNHNS and CDR2 SASEGT. The CDR3 totals 11 residues. This chain connects TRBV6-1 to TRBJ2-5; unclear D gene. The DNA matches TRBJ2-7 better at its end, which makes the J call doubtful. Sample: PBMCs. This TCR was sampled from a man younger than 45 in good health and CMV-seronegative. This CDR3 reads CASSEKYEQYF. The CDR3 DNA is TGTGCCAGCAGTGAAAAGTACGAGCAGTACTTC.